This T cell receptor beta chain was profiled in a study of type 1 and type 2 diabetes patients. On the study more broadly: Donors were type 1 diabetes, type 2 diabetes, or nondiabetic controls.

Study-wide findings and caveats: Unmatched age and gender across groups might bias interpretation.

The PCR template was genomic DNA. The TCR beta CDR3 region was amplified using 30 forward and 13 reverse primers. TCRdb re-analysed the multiplex PCR reads in MiXCR, keeping a single row per CDR3 protein. The sample holds under 300,000 distinct CDR3 sequences, 47% seen once. In the case of this clonotype: The antigen is undetermined. A single base separates this from a much larger clone, so it may be a read error.

The CDR3 is 17 amino acids. Germline CDR1 reads LNHNV; CDR2 reads YYDKDF (reference sequence). J lost 2 bases, V lost 0 bases, and 7 bases had no gene match. No donor had another autoimmune disease or recent infection within four weeks. The sequenced material came from peripheral blood mononuclear cells (PBMCs). V and J are TRBV15 and TRBJ1-5; 7 bases are shared with TRBD1. The receptor comes from a young man with type 2 diabetes. The CDR3 bases are TGTGCCACCAGCAGAGATGGGGGACAGTACGGCAATCAGCCCCAGCATTTT. Translated, it gives CATSRDGGQYGNQPQHF.